The TCR beta chain described here comes from a study of T cells in Graves' hyperthyroidism and ophthalmopathy. Points from the study as a whole: A 13 V-J model separated ophthalmopathy from stable hyperthyroidism. The blood repertoire included most of the expanded thyroid clonotypes above 0.001.

Note on this clonotype: What it binds is unknown.

The germline gives CDR1 LGHNA, CDR2 YNFKEQ. Deletions cut 1 base from V and 5 bases from J, with 14 bases between. The CDR3 has 15 residues. Ophthalmopathy patients showed a Clinical Activity Score of at least 3, NOSPECS grade of at least 4 and duration under 3 months. There were TCR beta CDR3 regions amplified from RNA transcripts. TCR CDR3 underwent first-round RT-PCR with the HTBI primer set. TCRdb independently ran MiXCR on the multiplex PCR reads; one entry per CDR3 protein. The table includes around 530,000 distinct CDR3 sequences, 15% to 20% detected once. Sequences were obtained from blood. The TCR originated in a woman younger than 30 with Graves' ophthalmopathy. The V call is TRBV4-2, the J call TRBJ1-2; maybe TRBD1 (6 bases). CDR3 in amino acids: CASSQGPNREYGYTF. Here the CDR3 DNA reads TGTGCCAGCAGCCAAGGACCCAACAGGGAGTATGGCTACACCTTC.